This T cell receptor (beta chain) was observed in a study of cytomegalovirus exposure and HLA in healthy donors. Study-wide results and limits: The investigators catalogued 164 TCR beta chains as cytomegalovirus-associated. Earlier analysis yielded a pattern in which most TCR beta V segments were productive about 87% or about 30% of the time. The analysis excluded some indistinguishable V segments, including TRBV6-2 and TRBV6-3. Later analysis indicated greater clonal expansion among HLA-associated TCR beta chains than among equally common other chains.

CDR1 is MNHEY, CDR2 SMNVEV, per germline (reference sequence). The CDR3 has 16 residues. V was trimmed by 5 bases and J by 4 bases, leaving 17 bases between them. The primer mix had 60 Vbeta and 13 Jbeta primers. Profiled with immunoSEQ multiplex PCR; TCRdb holds only in-frame clones, not every one. The sample includes 95,000 to 100,000 clones, approximately 76% of them seen just once. Points on this clone: Its antigen is undetermined.

Input material: PBMCs. The V and J genes are TRBV27 and TRBJ2-2; a weak D match, TRBD2 (6 bases). This receptor was identified in a man aged 35-49 years in good health and CMV-seronegative. CDR3 sequence: CASSVHLGTLTGELFF. The DNA for the CDR3 is TGTGCCAGCAGTGTCCACCTCGGGACTCTCACCGGGGAGCTGTTTTTT.